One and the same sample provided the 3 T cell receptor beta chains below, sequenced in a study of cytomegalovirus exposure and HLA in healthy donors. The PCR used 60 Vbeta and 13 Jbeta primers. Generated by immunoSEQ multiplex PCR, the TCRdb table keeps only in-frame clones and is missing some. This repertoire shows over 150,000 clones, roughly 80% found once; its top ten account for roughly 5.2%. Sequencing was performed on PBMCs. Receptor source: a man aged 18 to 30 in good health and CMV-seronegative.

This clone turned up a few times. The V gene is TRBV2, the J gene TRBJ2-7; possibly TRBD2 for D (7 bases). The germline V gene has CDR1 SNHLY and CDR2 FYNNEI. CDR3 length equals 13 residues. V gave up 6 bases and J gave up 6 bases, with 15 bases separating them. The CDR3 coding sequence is TGTGCCAGCAGAGGGGGGGGGCGACCCGAGCAGTACTTC. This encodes CASRGGGRPEQYF.

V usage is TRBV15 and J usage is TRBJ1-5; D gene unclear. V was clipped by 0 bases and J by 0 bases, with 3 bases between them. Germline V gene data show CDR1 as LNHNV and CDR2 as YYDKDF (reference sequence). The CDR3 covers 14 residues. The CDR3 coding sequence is TGTGCCACCAGCAGAGATAGTAGCAATCAGCCCCAGCATTTT. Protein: CATSRDSSNQPQHF. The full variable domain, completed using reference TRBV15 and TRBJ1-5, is DAMVIQNPRYQVTQFGKPVTLSCSQTLNHNVMYWYQQKSSQAPKLLFHYYDKDFNNEADTPDNFQSRRPNTSFCFLDIRSPGLGDTAMYLCATSRDSSNQPQHFGDGTRLSIL.

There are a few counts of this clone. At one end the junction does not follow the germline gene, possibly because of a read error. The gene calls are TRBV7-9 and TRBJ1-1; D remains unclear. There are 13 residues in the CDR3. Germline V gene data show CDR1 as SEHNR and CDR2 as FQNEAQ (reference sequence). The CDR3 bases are TGTGCCAGCACCTTACCTCCCAGCACTGAAGCTTTCTTT. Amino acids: CASTLPPSTEAFF.